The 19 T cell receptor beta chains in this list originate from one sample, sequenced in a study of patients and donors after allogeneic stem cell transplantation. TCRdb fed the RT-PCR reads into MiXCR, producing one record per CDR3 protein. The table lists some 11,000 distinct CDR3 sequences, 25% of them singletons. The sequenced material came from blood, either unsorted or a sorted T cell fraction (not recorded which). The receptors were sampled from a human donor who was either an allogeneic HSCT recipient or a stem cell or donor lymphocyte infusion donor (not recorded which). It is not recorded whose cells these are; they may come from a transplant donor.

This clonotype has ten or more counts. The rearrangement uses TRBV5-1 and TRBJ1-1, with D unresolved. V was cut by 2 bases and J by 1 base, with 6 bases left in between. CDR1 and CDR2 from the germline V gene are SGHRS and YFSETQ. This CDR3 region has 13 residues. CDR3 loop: CASSLGWNTEAFF. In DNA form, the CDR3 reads TGCGCCAGCAGCTTAGGATGGAACACTGAAGCTTTCTTT.

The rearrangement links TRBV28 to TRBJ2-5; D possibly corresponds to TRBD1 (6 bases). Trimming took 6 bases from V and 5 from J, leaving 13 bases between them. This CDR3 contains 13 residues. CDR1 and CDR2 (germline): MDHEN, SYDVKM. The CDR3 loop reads CASSRGQWETQYF. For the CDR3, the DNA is TGTGCCAGCAGCCGCGGACAGTGGGAGACCCAGTACTTC.

The CDR3 here is CASSRTARYGYTF. The DNA for the CDR3 is TGTGCCAGCAGTCGGACAGCTCGGTATGGCTACACCTTC. The rearrangement uses TRBV6-5 and TRBJ1-2, with D possibly being TRBD1 (6 bases). The CDR3 extends over 13 amino acids. The germline V gene encodes CDR1 MNHEY and CDR2 SVGAGI. The V and J ends lost 5 bases and 5 bases respectively, with 12 bases between them.

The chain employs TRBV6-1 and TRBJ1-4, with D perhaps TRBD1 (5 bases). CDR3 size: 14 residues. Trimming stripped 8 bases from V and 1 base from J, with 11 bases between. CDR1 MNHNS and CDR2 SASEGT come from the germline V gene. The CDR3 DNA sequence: TGTGCCAGCGGGGGGTTGGTAACTAATGAAAAACTGTTTTTT. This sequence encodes CASGGLVTNEKLFF.

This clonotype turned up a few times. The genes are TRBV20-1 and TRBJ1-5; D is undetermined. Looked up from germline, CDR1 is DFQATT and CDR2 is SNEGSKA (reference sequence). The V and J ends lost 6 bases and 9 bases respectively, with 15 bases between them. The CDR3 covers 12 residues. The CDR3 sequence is CSAKIALGPQHF. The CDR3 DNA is TGCAGTGCCAAGATTGCTCTGGGGCCCCAGCATTTT.

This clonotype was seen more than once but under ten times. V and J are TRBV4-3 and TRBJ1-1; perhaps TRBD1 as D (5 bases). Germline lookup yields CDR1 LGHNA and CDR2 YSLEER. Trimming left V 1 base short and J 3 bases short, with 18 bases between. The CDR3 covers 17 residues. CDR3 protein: CASSQGLMGRADTEAFF. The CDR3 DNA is TGCGCCAGCAGCCAAGGGTTAATGGGCAGGGCGGACACTGAAGCTTTCTTT.

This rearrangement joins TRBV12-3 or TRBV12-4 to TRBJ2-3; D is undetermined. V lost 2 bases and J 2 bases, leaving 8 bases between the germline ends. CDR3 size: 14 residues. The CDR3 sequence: CASSLRPITDTQYF. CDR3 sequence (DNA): TGTGCCAGCAGTTTACGCCCGATCACAGATACGCAGTATTTT.

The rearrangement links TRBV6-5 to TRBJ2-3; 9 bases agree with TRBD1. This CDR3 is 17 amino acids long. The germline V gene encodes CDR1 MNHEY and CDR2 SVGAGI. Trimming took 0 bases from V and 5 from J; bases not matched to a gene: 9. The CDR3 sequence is CASSYSGQGNAKDTQYF. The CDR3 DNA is TGTGCCAGCAGTTACTCGGGACAGGGAAATGCTAAAGATACGCAGTATTTT.

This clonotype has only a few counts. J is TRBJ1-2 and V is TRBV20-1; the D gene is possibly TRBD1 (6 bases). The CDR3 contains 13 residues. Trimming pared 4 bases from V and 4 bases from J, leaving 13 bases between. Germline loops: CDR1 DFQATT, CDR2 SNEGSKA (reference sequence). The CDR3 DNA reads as TGCAGTGCTATCCCTGGACAGTCCTATGGCTACACCTTC. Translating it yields CSAIPGQSYGYTF.

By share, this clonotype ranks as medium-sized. DNA of the CDR3: TGCAGCGTTGAAGGCGGCGGGGTGAACACTGAAGCTTTCTTT. Translation gives CSVEGGGVNTEAFF. The rearrangement links TRBV29-1 to TRBJ1-1; D unresolved. Trimming stripped 1 base from V and 0 bases from J, with 9 bases between. This CDR3 has 14 amino acids. Germline CDR1 is SQVTM and CDR2 is ANQGSEA.

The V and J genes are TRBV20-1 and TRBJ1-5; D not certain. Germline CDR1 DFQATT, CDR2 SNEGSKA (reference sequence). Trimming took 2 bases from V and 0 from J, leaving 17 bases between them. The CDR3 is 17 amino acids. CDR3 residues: CSARPEGREYSNQPQHF. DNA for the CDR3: TGCAGTGCTAGACCCGAAGGCAGAGAGTATAGCAATCAGCCCCAGCATTTT.

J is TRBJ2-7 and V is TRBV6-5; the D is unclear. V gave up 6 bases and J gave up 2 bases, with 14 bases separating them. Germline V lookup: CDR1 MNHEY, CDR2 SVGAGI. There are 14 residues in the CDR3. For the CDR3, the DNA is TGTGCCAGCAGCGACCCAGTCCCTCCCTACGAGCAGTACTTC. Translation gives CASSDPVPPYEQYF.

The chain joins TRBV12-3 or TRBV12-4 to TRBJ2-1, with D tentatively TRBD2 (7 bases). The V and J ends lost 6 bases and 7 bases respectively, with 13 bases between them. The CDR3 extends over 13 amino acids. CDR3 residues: CASREGGRNEQFF. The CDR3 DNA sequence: TGTGCCAGCAGGGAGGGGGGGCGAAATGAGCAGTTCTTC.

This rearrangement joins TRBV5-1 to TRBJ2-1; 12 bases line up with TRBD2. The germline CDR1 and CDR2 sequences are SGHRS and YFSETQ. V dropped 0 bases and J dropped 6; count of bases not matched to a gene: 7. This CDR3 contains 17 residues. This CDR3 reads CASSLAILAGGGNEQFF. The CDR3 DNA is TGCGCCAGCAGCTTGGCTATACTAGCGGGAGGTGGCAATGAGCAGTTCTTC.

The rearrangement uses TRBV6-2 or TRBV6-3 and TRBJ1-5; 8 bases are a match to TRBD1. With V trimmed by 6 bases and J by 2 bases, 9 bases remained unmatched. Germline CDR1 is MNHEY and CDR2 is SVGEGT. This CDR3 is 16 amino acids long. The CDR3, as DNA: TGTGCCAGCAGGACGACCCGGGGACAGGGCAATCAGCCCCAGCATTTT. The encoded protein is CASRTTRGQGNQPQHF.

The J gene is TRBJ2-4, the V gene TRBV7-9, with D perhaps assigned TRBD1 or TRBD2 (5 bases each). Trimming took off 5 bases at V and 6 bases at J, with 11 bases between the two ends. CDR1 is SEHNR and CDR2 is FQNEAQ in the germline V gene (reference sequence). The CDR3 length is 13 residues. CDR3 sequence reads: CASSPYGGNIQYF. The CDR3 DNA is TGTGCCAGCAGCCCCTATGGGGGAAACATTCAGTACTTC. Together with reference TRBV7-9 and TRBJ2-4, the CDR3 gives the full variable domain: DTGVSQNPRHKITKRGQNVTFRCDPISEHNRLYWYRQTLGQGPEFLTYFQNEAQLEKSRLLSDRFSAERPKGSFSTLEIQRTEQGDSAMYLCASSPYGGNIQYFGAGTRLSVL.

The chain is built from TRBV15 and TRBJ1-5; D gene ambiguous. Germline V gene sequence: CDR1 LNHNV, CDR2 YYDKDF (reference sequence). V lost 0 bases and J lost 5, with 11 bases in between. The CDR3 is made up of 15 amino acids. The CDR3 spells CATSRDQNPYQPQHF. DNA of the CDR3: TGTGCCACCAGCAGAGATCAGAATCCTTATCAGCCCCAGCATTTT.

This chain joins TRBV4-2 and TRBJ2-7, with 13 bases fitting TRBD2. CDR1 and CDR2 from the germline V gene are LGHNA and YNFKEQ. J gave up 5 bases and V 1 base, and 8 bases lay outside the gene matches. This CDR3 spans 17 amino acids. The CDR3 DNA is TGTGCCAGCAGCCAAGTCGCTCCGGGACTAGCGGGACACGAGCAGTACTTC. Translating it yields CASSQVAPGLAGHEQYF.

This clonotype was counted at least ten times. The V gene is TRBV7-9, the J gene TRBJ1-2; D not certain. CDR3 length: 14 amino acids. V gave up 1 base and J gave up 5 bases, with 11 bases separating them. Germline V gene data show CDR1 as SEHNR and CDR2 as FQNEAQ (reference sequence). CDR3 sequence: CASSLDTWWYGYTF. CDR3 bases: TGTGCCAGCAGCTTAGACACCTGGTGGTATGGCTACACCTTC.